The 32 T cell receptor beta chains listed next were all sequenced from one sample in a study of siplizumab effects on memory and regulatory T cells. Method: immunoSEQ multiplex PCR; TCRdb's copy keeps in-frame clones and lacks some. The sample carries roughly 97,000 clones, over 90% recorded once. Sequencing was done on a sample of Tregs sorted from blood. The receptors were sampled from a human donor in good health.

The rearrangement uses TRBV6-1 and TRBJ2-5; D perhaps matches TRBD1 (6 bases). The CDR3 is 14 amino acids. Trimming left V 6 bases short and J 11 bases short, with 22 bases between. CDR1 is MNHNS and CDR2 is SASEGT in the germline V gene. The CDR3 loop reads CASRRQVSPVGQYF. DNA for the CDR3: TGTGCCAGCAGGCGACAGGTATCACCAGTAGGGCAGTACTTC.

The chain has TRBV5-1 and TRBJ2-7, with D possibly TRBD1 on 6 matching bases. The germline gives CDR1 SGHRS, CDR2 YFSETQ. The CDR3 extends over 16 amino acids. Between the trimmed V and J ends, which lost 6 bases and 3 bases, there was a span of 22 bases. DNA of the CDR3: TGCGCCAGCACCTTCACTACCGGCAGGGGCGTCTACGAGCAGTACTTC. Translation gives CASTFTTGRGVYEQYF.

This clone was observed once. This chain links TRBV29-1 with TRBJ2-5; D is undetermined. Trimming removed 6 bases at V and 5 bases at J, with 16 bases between. CDR1 and CDR2 from the germline V gene are SQVTM and ANQGSEA. The CDR3 consists of 13 residues. CDR3 loop: CSVPTAGRETQYF. The CDR3 DNA is TGCAGCGTCCCCACGGCCGGGCGGGAGACCCAGTACTTC.

V is TRBV19 and J is TRBJ1-2; 8 bases match TRBD1. This CDR3 contains 17 residues. Germline V gene sequence: CDR1 LNHDA, CDR2 SQIVND (reference sequence). V dropped 2 bases and J dropped 2; count of bases not matched to a gene: 10. CDR3 sequence: CASSIPHRDRGNYGYTF. The DNA for the CDR3 is TGTGCCAGTAGTATACCCCACCGTGACAGGGGCAACTATGGCTACACCTTC.

The V gene is TRBV6-6, the J gene TRBJ1-5; D not certain. Germline-derived CDR1 and CDR2 are MNHNY and SVGAGI (reference sequence). This CDR3 spans 13 amino acids. V dropped 0 bases and J dropped 6 bases, with 6 bases sitting between them. The CDR3 sequence: CASSYSIPQPQHF. DNA for the CDR3: TGTGCCAGCAGTTACTCGATTCCTCAGCCCCAGCATTTT.

This chain uses TRBV30 with TRBJ2-1; 7 bases map to TRBD1. The germline CDR1 and CDR2 sequences are GTSNPN and SVGIG (reference sequence). This CDR3 is built from 13 residues. Trimming cost V 3 bases and J 12 bases; bases outside gene matches: 11. Written as DNA, the CDR3 is TGTGCCTGGAGGGCACTAGACAGGGTTGGGCAGTTCTTC. This translates into CAWRALDRVGQFF.

This clone was recorded only once. This chain links TRBV2 with TRBJ1-1; 12 nucleotides align to TRBD1. Germline loops: CDR1 SNHLY, CDR2 FYNNEI. Trimming cost V 7 bases and J 1 base; bases outside gene matches: 7. The CDR3 is made up of 16 amino acids. The CDR3 loop reads CASNRDRGRANTEAFF. In DNA form, the CDR3 reads TGTGCCAGCAACCGGGACAGGGGGCGGGCGAACACTGAAGCTTTCTTT.

This chain uses TRBV5-6 with TRBJ1-1; a weak D match, TRBD1 (5 bases). Between the trimmed V and J ends, which lost 1 base and 2 bases, there was a span of 12 bases. CDR1 and CDR2 from the germline V gene are SGHDT and YYEEEE. The CDR3 is 15 amino acids. CDR3 amino acids: CASSLPRQGNTEAFF. The DNA of the CDR3 is TGTGCCAGCAGCTTGCCCAGGCAGGGCAACACTGAAGCTTTCTTT.

In this sample, this clone turned up a few times. CDR3 protein: CASSYDRLSPLHF. Written as DNA, the CDR3 is TGTGCCAGCAGTTACGACAGGCTTTCACCCCTCCACTTT. This chain uses TRBV6-5 with TRBJ1-6, with D possibly TRBD1 on 6 matching bases. Looked up from germline, CDR1 is MNHEY and CDR2 is SVGAGI. Trimming took 2 bases from V and 9 from J, leaving 8 bases between them. The CDR3 is 13 amino acids.

The chain is built from TRBV18 and TRBJ2-7; TRBD1 aligns across 9 bases. J gave up 2 bases and V 6 bases, and 8 bases lay outside the gene matches. Germline lookup yields CDR1 KGHSH and CDR2 LQKENI. The CDR3 has 15 residues. The CDR3 bases are TGTGCCAGCTCGGGGGACAGGGTTGTCACCTACGAGCAGTACTTC. It specifies CASSGDRVVTYEQYF.

Points on this clone: Other DNA sequences within the sample encode an identical CDR3. This chain links TRBV30 with TRBJ2-2; D might be TRBD2 (6 bases). The CDR3 contains 16 residues. V shed 6 bases and J shed 0 bases, with 17 bases lying between them. Germline CDR1 and CDR2: GTSNPN and SVGIG (reference sequence). CDR3 region: CACPKEGPPNTGELFF. The CDR3 DNA sequence: TGTGCCTGCCCAAAGGAGGGGCCTCCGAACACCGGGGAGCTGTTTTTT.

The chain links TRBV19 to TRBJ2-7, with 10 bases that match TRBD1. After removal of 5 bases from V and 4 bases from J, the junction contained 11 bases not matched to a gene. This CDR3 region has 16 residues. Germline values: CDR1 LNHDA, CDR2 SQIVND (reference sequence). Written as DNA, the CDR3 is TGTGCCAGTAGTCCTCGAGGGACAGGGGCTCGGTACGAGCAGTACTTC. This sequence encodes CASSPRGTGARYEQYF.

The CDR3 nucleotides read TGCGCCAGCAGCTTGGTGGGGACGAGCTCTGGGGCCAACGTCCTGACTTTC. Its translation: CASSLVGTSSGANVLTF. The gene calls are TRBV5-1 and TRBJ2-6; D tentatively fits TRBD1 or TRBD2 (5 bases each). Trimming pared 0 bases from V and 0 bases from J, leaving 10 bases between. The length of the CDR3 is 17 residues. Germline V gives CDR1 SGHRS, CDR2 YFSETQ.

This chain uses TRBV5-1 with TRBJ2-4; TRBD1 aligns across 11 bases. V was pared by 3 bases and J by 3 bases, with 11 bases of the junction left unmatched. Looked up from germline, CDR1 is SGHRS and CDR2 is YFSETQ. The CDR3 totals 18 residues. The CDR3 DNA follows: TGCGCCAGCAGCTCGGGCCCCGGGACAGGGGGTGTCAAAAACATTCAGTACTTC. Amino acids: CASSSGPGTGGVKNIQYF.

This chain joins TRBV7-8 and TRBJ2-7; TRBD1 matches at 8 bases. V lost 4 bases, J lost 0 bases, and 14 bases stayed unmatched. In germline, CDR1 is SGHVS, CDR2 FQNEAQ. The CDR3 is 18 residues long. The CDR3 sequence is CASSSTVSGTGISYEQYF. The CDR3 DNA is TGTGCCAGCAGCTCGACCGTATCCGGGACAGGCATCTCCTACGAGCAGTACTTC.

This chain uses TRBV5-1 with TRBJ1-1; D gene unclear. The CDR3 covers 13 residues. Germline V gives CDR1 SGHRS, CDR2 YFSETQ. Trimming took off 6 bases at V and 6 bases at J, with 15 bases between the two ends. The CDR3 DNA sequence: TGCGCCAGCACCACCCCTGAACACTCTGAAGCTTTCTTT. Amino acids: CASTTPEHSEAFF.

This rearrangement joins TRBV9 to TRBJ1-6; perhaps TRBD1 as D (5 bases). The ends were cut back, 0 bases at V and 2 bases at J, with 15 bases in the middle. The CDR3 extends over 18 amino acids. Germline V CDR1 and CDR2: SGDLS, YYNGEE. DNA for the CDR3: TGTGCCAGCAGCGTAGGCTCAGGGAACGAGGCCTATAATTCACCCCTCCACTTT. Its translation: CASSVGSGNEAYNSPLHF.

V is TRBV10-3 and J is TRBJ2-2; D is perhaps TRBD1 (5 bases). This CDR3 is 15 amino acids long. CDR1 is ENHRY, CDR2 SYGVKD, per germline. The germline V and J ends were trimmed by 3 bases and 4 bases, with 12 bases remaining between them. The CDR3: CAISDAGQGTGELFF. CDR3 coding DNA: TGTGCCATCAGTGACGCAGGGCAGGGCACCGGGGAGCTGTTTTTT.

The chain couples TRBV6-1 to TRBJ2-1; TRBD1 matches 8 bases. The V and J ends lost 0 bases and 2 bases, in that order; junction bases with no gene match: 6. In germline, CDR1 is MNHNS, CDR2 SASEGT. CDR3 length: 17 residues. The CDR3 reads CASSEARQGAPYNEQFF. The CDR3 coding sequence is TGTGCCAGCAGTGAAGCTCGTCAGGGGGCTCCCTACAATGAGCAGTTCTTC.

The chain recombines TRBV7-9 with TRBJ2-1; 9 bases agree with TRBD2. Germline loops: CDR1 SEHNR, CDR2 FQNEAQ (reference sequence). There are 15 residues in the CDR3. J was trimmed by 3 bases and V by 4 bases; bases with no gene match: 4. The CDR3, as DNA: TGTGCCAGCAGCTCTTTAGCGGGGGTCTACAATGAGCAGTTCTTC. This translates into CASSSLAGVYNEQFF.

Turning to this clone: Other DNA variants within this sample encode the same CDR3. The genes are TRBV5-1 and TRBJ2-2; D remains unclear. This CDR3 comprises 13 residues. Germline V CDR1 and CDR2: SGHRS, YFSETQ. V was pared by 2 bases and J by 4 bases, with 6 bases between. This CDR3 is CASSLGSTGELFF. For the CDR3, the DNA is TGCGCCAGCAGCTTAGGGTCCACCGGGGAGCTGTTTTTT.

The chain recombines TRBV2 with TRBJ1-2; D gene uncertain. The CDR3 has 10 residues. The V gene lost 4 bases and the J gene lost 8 bases, with 5 bases spanning the gap. Per germline, CDR1 SNHLY and CDR2 FYNNEI. The CDR3 DNA reads TGTGCCAGCAGTGGGCAAGGCTACACCTTC. It specifies CASSGQGYTF.

The chain carries TRBV5-4 and TRBJ2-5; TRBD2 is a possible D gene (5 bases). The CDR3 runs to 14 residues. Germline CDR1 reads SGHNT; CDR2 reads YYREEE (reference sequence). V gave up 2 bases and J gave up 1 base, with 9 bases separating them. CDR3 in amino acids: CASSFGSTQETQYF. The DNA of the CDR3 is TGTGCCAGCAGCTTTGGGAGCACCCAAGAGACCCAGTACTTC. Using reference TRBV5-4 and TRBJ2-5 for the parts outside the CDR3, the full variable domain is ETGVTQSPTHLIKTRGQQVTLRCSSQSGHNTVSWYQQALGQGPQFIFQYYREEENGRGNFPPRFSGLQFPNYSSELNVNALELDDSALYLCASSFGSTQETQYFGPGTRLLVL.

This clone occurred once. The chain employs TRBV11-1 and TRBJ2-7; 8 bases map to TRBD2. The V and J ends lost 4 bases and 4 bases, in that order; junction bases with no gene match: 6. The germline gives CDR1 SGHAT, CDR2 FQDESV (reference sequence). This CDR3 has 14 amino acids. CDR3 DNA: TGTGCCAGCAGCTCATCGGGAGGGAGATACGAGCAGTACTTC. Its protein is CASSSSGGRYEQYF.

The chain recombines TRBV9 with TRBJ2-7, with 11 bases that match TRBD1. Germline trimming cut 4 bases from V and 2 bases from J; bases unmatched to any gene: 5. CDR3 length: 15 residues. Germline V gene lookup returns CDR1 SGDLS and CDR2 YYNGEE. CDR3: CASSLPDRGPYEQYF. The CDR3 bases are TGTGCCAGCAGCCTACCGGACAGGGGGCCCTACGAGCAGTACTTC.

CDR3 amino acids: CASKDRGNTEAFF. The DNA of the CDR3 is TGTGCCAGCAAGGACAGGGGGAACACTGAAGCTTTCTTT. The chain combines TRBV27 with TRBJ1-1; 9 nucleotides match TRBD1. CDR3 length: 13 amino acids. In germline, CDR1 is MNHEY, CDR2 SMNVEV (reference sequence). J was trimmed by 1 base and V by 7 bases; bases with no gene match: 1.

In nucleotides, the CDR3 is TGTGCCAGCAGCCTAACGGACGGGTACGAGCAGTACTTC. Translating gives CASSLTDGYEQYF. V and J are TRBV11-3 and TRBJ2-7; D call uncertain. Per the germline V gene, CDR1 is SGHNT and CDR2 is YENEEA. V lost 5 bases, J lost 4 bases, and 12 bases lay in between. This CDR3 contains 13 residues.

The rearrangement joins TRBV19 to TRBJ2-1; 10 bases are shared with TRBD2. Germline assignment: CDR1 LNHDA and CDR2 SQIVND (reference sequence). This CDR3 comprises 15 residues. Trimming took 3 bases from V and 5 from J; bases not matched to a gene: 4. DNA of the CDR3: TGTGCCAGTAGTATCCTCGGACTAGCGGACAATGAGCAGTTCTTC. It specifies CASSILGLADNEQFF. Together with reference TRBV19 and TRBJ2-1, the CDR3 gives the full variable domain: DGGITQSPKYLFRKEGQNVTLSCEQNLNHDAMYWYRQDPGQGLRLIYYSQIVNDFQKGDIAEGYSVSREKKESFPLTVTSAQKNPTAFYLCASSILGLADNEQFFGPGTRLTVL.

The chain couples TRBV5-6 to TRBJ2-1, with D unclear. CDR3 size: 15 residues. V lost 5 bases to trimming and J lost 1 base, with 13 bases between them. Germline CDR1 SGHDT, CDR2 YYEEEE. The CDR3 region has the DNA TGTGCCAGCAGAATTATGGTTGTATCCTACAATGAGCAGTTCTTC. It specifies CASRIMVVSYNEQFF.

The V call is TRBV4-2, the J call TRBJ2-7, with 12 bases aligning to TRBD2. This CDR3 is built from 14 residues. Germline CDR1 reads LGHNA; CDR2 reads YNFKEQ. With 5 bases clipped from V and 5 bases from J, the junction kept 4 bases outside the gene matches. Written as DNA, the CDR3 is TGTGCCAGCAGCTTGACTAGCGGGAGCGACGAGCAGTACTTC. Its translation is CASSLTSGSDEQYF.

The chain recombines TRBV10-3 with TRBJ2-2, with D hard to call. The length of the CDR3 is 11 residues. V lost 9 bases and J 2 bases, leaving 4 bases between the germline ends. Germline CDR1 is ENHRY and CDR2 is SYGVKD. In DNA, the CDR3 is TGTGCCATTCGAAACACCGGGGAGCTGTTTTTT. Protein product: CAIRNTGELFF.

The chain uses TRBV18 and TRBJ2-1, with a possible D match to TRBD2 (6 bases). Per the germline V gene, CDR1 is KGHSH and CDR2 is LQKENI. The length of the CDR3 is 18 residues. The ends were cut back, 3 bases at V and 7 bases at J, with 25 bases in the middle. The CDR3 sequence: CASSPAFRRDKVVNEQFF. The CDR3 bases are TGTGCCAGCTCACCGGCATTCCGGCGGGATAAAGTTGTAAATGAGCAGTTCTTC.